This T cell receptor beta chain was sequenced for a study of T-cell memory formation after mild COVID-19. Study in general: TCR clusters mostly belonged to single donors. General study points: Later expanders leaned CD4+, whereas day 15 to 85 contracting clones were balanced CD4/CD8. Whether day 37 second-wave clones are SARS-CoV-2-specific was not confirmed.

Trimming removed 4 bases from V and 1 base from J, with 14 bases in between. Germline loops: CDR1 SQVTM, CDR2 ANQGSEA. The CDR3 totals 15 residues. For this clonotype: Its antigen is still unknown.

5'RACE primed at constant segments yielded TCR alpha and TCR beta cDNA libraries bearing sample barcodes and UMIs. A single record per CDR3 protein comes from TCRdb applying MiXCR to the 5' RACE reads. The sample has roughly 560,000 distinct CDR3 sequences, around 20% seen once. Sequencing was done on a sample of PBMCs or a T cell subset sorted from them (not recorded which). The J gene is TRBJ2-1, the V gene TRBV29-1; tentatively, D is TRBD1 (6 bases). The TCR was taken from an adult woman who had mild COVID-19 (a few samples of this study predate the infection). Cell type and time point are not known. The CDR3 here is CSVGGRGESYNEQFF. CDR3 in DNA: TGCAGCGTTGGAGGCAGGGGAGAGTCCTACAATGAGCAGTTCTTC.